These T cell receptor beta chains were read from a single sample in a study of blood T cell repertoires in COVID-19. TCRdb keeps only in-frame clones here, not all; method: immunoSEQ multiplex PCR. This sample has a few hundred thousand clones, with around 90% found just once. What was sequenced was peripheral blood. These receptors came from a man between 18 and 35 years old with COVID-19, enrolled during active disease. The CDR3 runs from the conserved cysteine through the conserved F or W. D genes are given only for firm matches. Only part of the rows carry a size: once, few, many, or a class if the clone is expanded.

>-|-|TRBJ2-3|TRBV11-3|14
TGTGCCAGCAGCCGGGGGGCCCCCGCAGATACGCAGTATTTT
CASSRGAPADTQYF
>-|-|TRBJ2-5|TRBV19|13
TGTGCCAGTAGTACAGGGGTCCAAGAGACCCAGTACTTC
CASSTGVQETQYF
>-|-|TRBJ1-5|TRBV29-1|13
TGCAGCGTTGAGACAGACGCAGATCAGCCCCAGCATTTT
CSVETDADQPQHF
>-|-|TRBJ2-3|TRBV7-6|15
TGTGCCAGCAGCTTTGTTAGTGGGGGGACAGATACGCAGTATTTT
CASSFVSGGTDTQYF
>few|TRBD1|TRBJ1-2|TRBV20-1|11
TGCAGTGCTAGAGTGCAGGGGGATTACACCTTC
CSARVQGDYTF
>-|-|TRBJ2-1|TRBV19|14
TGTGCCACCATGACAGACAGATCCTACAATGAGCAGTTCTTC
CATMTDRSYNEQFF
>-|-|TRBJ2-3|TRBV6-1|16
TGTGCCAGCAGTGAAGTCCCGCCTCAGAGCACAGATACGCAGTATTTT
CASSEVPPQSTDTQYF
>-|TRBD1|TRBJ2-1|TRBV27|17
TGTGCCAGCAGTCTAGCCACGACAGGGAGCTCCTACAATGAGCAGTTCTTC
CASSLATTGSSYNEQFF
>many|TRBD2|TRBJ2-7|TRBV2|16
TGTGCCAGCAGCCTGGGACTAGCGGGAGGGCGGCGGGAGCAGTACTTC
CASSLGLAGGRREQYF
>-|-|TRBJ2-1|TRBV24-1|17
TGTGCCACCTCCGAGGGGCGGACAGCTAAACCACCCAATGAGCAGTTCTTC
CATSEGRTAKPPNEQFF
>-|-|TRBJ2-1|TRBV7-9|16
TGTGCCAGCAGCTTCGGGGAAGGGGGACCTCCGTATGAGCAGTTCTTC
CASSFGEGGPPYEQFF
>-|TRBD1|TRBJ2-7|TRBV2|14
TGTGCCAGCAGTACGACAGGGGATTTACACGAGCAGTACTTC
CASSTTGDLHEQYF
>-|-|TRBJ1-2|TRBV5-1|16
TGCGCCAGCAGCTTCATCGAGTCTTCTCTTAACTATGGCTACACCTTC
CASSFIESSLNYGYTF
>-|TRBD1|TRBJ2-2|TRBV6-5|14
TGTGCCAGCAGCGGACAGGGGGTCGCCGGGGAGCTGTTTTTT
CASSGQGVAGELFF
>-|TRBD1|TRBJ2-1|TRBV15|18
TGTGCCACCAAATCCCTAGGACAGGGGCATAATAGGGGAGATGAGCAGTTCTTC
CATKSLGQGHNRGDEQFF
>-|TRBD1|TRBJ1-5|TRBV5-1|15
TGCGCCAGCAGCTTGGGGCTGGACAGGAATCAGCCCCAGCATTTT
CASSLGLDRNQPQHF
>-|TRBD1|TRBJ1-6|TRBV2|15
TGTGCCAGCAGTGAGCGGGGACAGGGAGGTTCACCCCTCCACTTT
CASSERGQGGSPLHF
>-|-|TRBJ1-6|TRBV9|15
TGTGCCAGCAGCACAGGACCGTTCTATAATTCACCCCTCCACTTT
CASSTGPFYNSPLHF
>-|-|TRBJ1-6|TRBV7-9|10
TGTGCCAGCGGAGATTCACCCCTCCACTTT
CASGDSPLHF
>-|-|TRBJ2-7|TRBV6-5|13
TGTGCCAGCAGGGCGACAGCATCCTACGAGCAGTACTTC
CASRATASYEQYF
>-|TRBD1|TRBJ2-1|TRBV24-1|12
TGTGCCACCAGTAAGGGGGCCAATGAGCAGTTCTTC
CATSKGANEQFF
>-|TRBD2|TRBJ2-7|TRBV5-1|15
TGCGCCAGCAGCGTGTTAGCGGGAGGGTCGGACGAGCAGTACTTC
CASSVLAGGSDEQYF
>once|-|TRBJ2-2|TRBV7-9|15
TGTGCCAGCAGCCTCGGGGGACTGAACACCGGGGAGCTGTTTTTT
CASSLGGLNTGELFF
>-|-|TRBJ1-1|TRBV7-9|15
TGTGCCAGCAGCCCCCCGATGAGGTTTGACACTGAAGCTTTCTTT
CASSPPMRFDTEAFF
>once|-|TRBJ2-1|TRBV6-5|16
TGTGCCAGCAGTTACTCCAAGGGCCCAAGGGGCAATGAGCAGTTCTTC
CASSYSKGPRGNEQFF
>-|TRBD2|TRBJ2-2|TRBV27|13
TGTGCCGTAGCGGGACCGAACACCGGGGAGCTGTTTTTT
CAVAGPNTGELFF
>-|-|TRBJ1-1|TRBV18|15
TGTGCCAGCTCACCAGACTTGGGGCCCCGCACTGAAGCTTTCTTT
CASSPDLGPRTEAFF
>-|-|TRBJ1-1|TRBV7-9|15
TGTGCCAGCAGCTTCGCCGACGGGCCGAGGGCTGAAGCTTTCTTT
CASSFADGPRAEAFF
>-|TRBD1|TRBJ1-5|TRBV6-5|14
TGTGCCAGCGGGCACCGGACAGGAAATCAGCCCCAGCATTTT
CASGHRTGNQPQHF
>-|TRBD1|TRBJ1-4|TRBV5-1|15
TGCGCCAGCAGCTTGTCGGGACAGGGCCATGAAAAACTGTTTTTT
CASSLSGQGHEKLFF
>-|TRBD2|TRBJ2-7|TRBV10-3|16
TGTGCCATCAGACCGACTAGCGGGGGGACTTACGACGAGCAGTACTTC
CAIRPTSGGTYDEQYF
>-|TRBD2|TRBJ2-3|TRBV9|16
TGTGCCAGCAGCATGACTAGCGGGGGGGACACAGATACGCAGTATTTT
CASSMTSGGDTDTQYF
>-|-|TRBJ2-7|TRBV6-1|13
TGTGCCAGCAGTGAGGAGACGGGCTACGAGCAGTACTTC
CASSEETGYEQYF
>-|TRBD1|TRBJ2-7|TRBV5-8|12
TGTGCCAGCAGCATGACAGGGCCCGAGCAGTACTTC
CASSMTGPEQYF
>-|-|TRBJ2-3|TRBV25-1|16
TGTGCCAGCAGTGGACGACAGGGCGGGGGCACAGATACGCAGTATTTT
CASSGRQGGGTDTQYF
>-|TRBD1|TRBJ2-3|TRBV5-1|14
TGCGCCAGCAGCTGGACAGGGTCCACAGATACGCAGTATTTT
CASSWTGSTDTQYF
>-|-|TRBJ1-6|TRBV27|13
TGTGCCAGCAGACCTCCGAGGGTTTCACCCCTCCACTTT
CASRPPRVSPLHF
>-|-|TRBJ2-1|TRBV24-1|14
TGTGCCACCAGTGATCCTACTAGAGGCAATGAGCAGTTCTTC
CATSDPTRGNEQFF
>-|-|TRBJ1-6|TRBV11-2|15
TGTGCCAGCAGCTTAGGCTGGTCCGGGAATTCACCCCTCCACTTT
CASSLGWSGNSPLHF
>-|TRBD1|TRBJ2-3|TRBV6-5|15
TGTGCCAGCGCAAGCCGGGACAGCAACACAGATACGCAGTATTTT
CASASRDSNTDTQYF
>-|-|TRBJ2-7|TRBV18|14
TGTGCCAGCTCTCATGACAGTAGCACCTACGAGCAGTACTTC
CASSHDSSTYEQYF
>-|-|TRBJ1-2|TRBV11-3|12
TGTGCCAGCAGCGTGACAGACTATGGCTACACCTTC
CASSVTDYGYTF
>-|TRBD1|TRBJ1-5|TRBV3-1/TRBV3-2|14
TGTGCCAGCAGCCAAAGGACAGGGAATCAGCCCCAGCATTTT
CASSQRTGNQPQHF
>-|TRBD1|TRBJ2-1|TRBV5-1|17
TGCGCCAGCAGCTTGGATCCCCCGGGACAGGGGGCGGGTGAGCAGTTCTTC
CASSLDPPGQGAGEQFF
>-|-|TRBJ1-6|TRBV7-8|16
TGTGCCAGCAGCTTTGTGGGGAGCTCCTATAATTCACCCCTCCACTTT
CASSFVGSSYNSPLHF
>-|TRBD1|TRBJ1-3|TRBV2|15
TGTGCCAGCAGAGCCACCTCAGGGGGAGGAAACACCATATATTTT
CASRATSGGGNTIYF
>-|-|TRBJ2-7|TRBV3-1/TRBV3-2|13
TGTGCCAGCAGCCAAAGAGGGCAATACGAGCAGTACTTC
CASSQRGQYEQYF
>once|TRBD1|TRBJ1-4|TRBV7-9|14
TGTGCCAGCAGCCGACAGGGGGCTAATGAAAAACTGTTTTTT
CASSRQGANEKLFF
>once|TRBD1|TRBJ1-6|TRBV2|15
TGTGCCAGCAGTGTTCCCACAGGGGGGAACTCACCCCTCCACTTT
CASSVPTGGNSPLHF
>-|-|TRBJ1-1|TRBV9|17
TGTGCCAGCAGCTCGCCGGGACACACTTACTTGAACACTGAAGCTTTCTTT
CASSSPGHTYLNTEAFF
>once|-|TRBJ2-3|TRBV2|11
TGTGCCAGCAGTGAGAGCGATACGCAGTATTTT
CASSESDTQYF
>-|-|TRBJ2-2|TRBV10-1|12
TGCGCCAGCAGCCGACAAACCGGGGAGCTGTTTTTT
CASSRQTGELFF
>-|-|TRBJ2-2|TRBV5-1|15
TGCGCCAGCAGCTTGATCCCAGCGGACACCGGGGAGCTGTTTTTT
CASSLIPADTGELFF